The 3 T cell receptor beta chains below were found in one sample sequenced in a study of blood T cell repertoires in COVID-19. Repertoires were generated with immunoSEQ multiplex PCR, while TCRdb's copy carries only in-frame clones and drops some. The table has a few hundred thousand clones, about four fifths seen once; the top ten hold less than 3.5%. The sequenced sample consisted of peripheral blood. These receptors all stem from a middle-aged man with active or convalescent COVID-19.

The CDR3 DNA is TGCGCCAGCAGCTCCCCTGAGGGGGGGAACTATGGCTACACCTTC. This sequence encodes CASSSPEGGNYGYTF. The chain is built from TRBV5-1 and TRBJ1-2, with a tentative D call TRBD1 (6 bases). Germline V gene sequence: CDR1 SGHRS, CDR2 YFSETQ. The V end was cut by 3 bases, the J end by 2 bases, with 14 bases between. CDR3 size: 15 residues.

The rearrangement links TRBV3-1 (or the pseudogene TRBV3-2) to TRBJ2-7; 7 bases line up with TRBD2. The CDR3 has 14 amino acids. The V gene end was trimmed by 3 bases and the J gene end by 2 bases; junction bases not matched to a gene: 4. Germline loops: CDR1 LGHDT, CDR2 YNNKEL (reference sequence). The CDR3 sequence: CASSQGAGPYEQYF. DNA of the CDR3: TGTGCCAGCAGCCAGGGAGCGGGGCCCTACGAGCAGTACTTC.

The V gene is TRBV28, the J gene TRBJ2-3; tentative D call: TRBD2 (5 bases). Germline V CDR1 and CDR2: MDHEN, SYDVKM. CDR3 length equals 15 residues. Trimming took 6 bases from V and 4 from J, leaving 17 bases between them. The DNA for the CDR3 is TGTGCCAGCAGAACCGGGTCTGAGGGTGCAGATACGCAGTATTTT. As protein: CASRTGSEGADTQYF.